This TCR beta chain was sequenced in a study of cytomegalovirus exposure and HLA in healthy donors. Study-wide points: Through in vitro validation, three CMV-associated chains were shown to be specific for CMV antigens. An analysis that came later showed most CMV-associated TCR beta chains appearing HLA-restricted.

The PCR ran on 60 Vbeta and 13 Jbeta primers. As originally analysed: It was a later analysis that counted about 80 million unique TCR beta chains, of which approximately 11 million were shared. Only in-frame clones appear in the TCRdb table, and some are missing; sequencing was by immunoSEQ multiplex PCR. The V and J calls and clone size come from that table; D and trimming were worked out from the DNA. The table shows some 190,000 clones, with 80% to 90% occurring only once. Turning to this clone: Its antigen is undetermined.

The sequencing sample was made of PBMCs. The clonotype comes from a male donor in good health and CMV-seronegative.

DNA for the CDR3: TGTGCCAGTAGCAAGACCGGGACTAGCGGGGGGCAGACCCAGTACTTC. Translated: CASSKTGTSGGQTQYF. The chain employs TRBV19 and TRBJ2-5; 15 bases are a match to TRBD2. The CDR3 consists of 16 residues. V shed 6 bases and J 6 bases; nucleotides not matched to a gene: 8. The germline V gene has CDR1 LNHDA and CDR2 SQIVND (reference sequence).